This T cell receptor (beta chain) appears in the sequencing data of a study of cytomegalovirus exposure and HLA in healthy donors. Primers for the PCR totalled 60 Vbeta and 13 Jbeta. Produced via immunoSEQ multiplex PCR; TCRdb's table is partial and in-frame only. Of 95,000 to 120,000 clones listed, 70% to 85% are singletons. As for this clone: The antigen is unknown.

The study, taken as a whole, reports: A cluster of highly shared sequence variants was likely a sequencing artifact. The study listed 150 to 200 cytomegalovirus-associated TCR beta chains.

V was shortened by 4 bases and J by 7 bases, with 11 bases between the two germline ends. Germline V CDR1 and CDR2: SGHAT, FQNNGV. This CDR3 region has 14 residues. The sequence derives from a woman aged 18-35 years in good health and CMV-seronegative. Material for sequencing was PBMCs. The J gene is TRBJ1-6, the V gene TRBV11-2, with TRBD1 as a possible D gene (5 bases). CDR3 nucleotide sequence: TGTGCCAGCAGCTGGGCAGGGTACAATTCACCCCTCCACTTT. Its translation: CASSWAGYNSPLHF.